This TCR beta chain was identified during a study of cytomegalovirus exposure and HLA in healthy donors. Study details: Early on, a data release was issued that held roughly 86 million unique TCRs from HLA-typed donors.

This clone was picked up one time. CDR1 MGHRA and CDR2 YSYEKL come from the germline V gene. Unmatched junction bases numbered 4, after V lost 3 bases and J lost 0 bases. The CDR3 contains 16 residues. The PCR had 60 Vbeta and 13 Jbeta primers. Measured with immunoSEQ multiplex PCR; TCRdb has only the in-frame clones, and not every one. This repertoire shows over 200,000 clones, roughly 84% found once; its top ten account for roughly 1.3%. The TCR sequence derives from a human donor in good health. Material for sequencing was PBMCs. The gene calls are TRBV4-1 and TRBJ2-2; 7 bases agree with TRBD1. The CDR3 DNA reads TGCGCCAGCAGCCACCGGACAGGTACGAACACCGGGGAGCTGTTTTTT. Translated: CASSHRTGTNTGELFF.